This T cell receptor (beta chain) was identified in a study of blood T cells in healthy people across ages. Overall study findings and caveats: Naive CD4+ cell counts and diversity both ran higher in long-lived than in aged donors.

This clonotype came up a few times. The antigen remains unidentified. Combining a sample-barcoded 5' primer with a J-beta primer mix, a second PCR ran for roughly 6 to 11 cycles. Tagging of each cDNA molecule was performed by a template-switch adaptor with 12 random nucleotides. In TCRdb, the 5' RACE reads were re-called with MiXCR into one record per CDR3 protein. This sample carries about 1.4 million distinct CDR3 sequences, approximately 63% of them seen once, and the ten largest clones take more than 6%. The V end was cut by 5 bases, the J end by 9 bases, with 14 bases between. From germline, CDR1 is SGHAT and CDR2 FQNNGV. This CDR3 contains 13 residues.

The receptor's source is a man between 18 and 35 years old in good health. Sequenced sample: blood. The chain employs TRBV11-2 and TRBJ2-1; tentatively, D is TRBD2 (6 bases). The CDR3 loop reads CASSPRLVVEQFF. The CDR3 coding sequence is TGTGCCAGCAGCCCCCGACTAGTGGTTGAGCAGTTCTTC.